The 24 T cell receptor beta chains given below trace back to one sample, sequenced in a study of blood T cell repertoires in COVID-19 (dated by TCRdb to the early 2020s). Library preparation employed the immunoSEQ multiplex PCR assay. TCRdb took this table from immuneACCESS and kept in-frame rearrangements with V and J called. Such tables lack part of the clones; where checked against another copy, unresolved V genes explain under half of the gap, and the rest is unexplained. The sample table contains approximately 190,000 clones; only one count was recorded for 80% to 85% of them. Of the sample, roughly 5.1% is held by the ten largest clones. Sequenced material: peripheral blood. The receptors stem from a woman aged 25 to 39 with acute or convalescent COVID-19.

Written as DNA, the CDR3 is TGCGCCAGCAGCTTGGCTGACAGCTATGGCTACACCTTC. It codes for CASSLADSYGYTF. V and J are TRBV5-1 and TRBJ1-2, with a tentative D call TRBD1 (5 bases). V shed 0 bases and J shed 4 bases, with 7 bases lying between them. CDR1 is SGHRS, CDR2 YFSETQ, per germline. The CDR3 has 13 amino acids. The full variable domain, with the rest looked up from reference TRBV5-1 and TRBJ1-2, is KAGVTQTPRYLIKTRGQQVTLSCSPISGHRSVSWYQQTPGQGLQFLFEYFSETQRNKGNFPGRFSGRQFSNSRSEMNVSTLELGDSALYLCASSLADSYGYTFGSGTRLTVV.

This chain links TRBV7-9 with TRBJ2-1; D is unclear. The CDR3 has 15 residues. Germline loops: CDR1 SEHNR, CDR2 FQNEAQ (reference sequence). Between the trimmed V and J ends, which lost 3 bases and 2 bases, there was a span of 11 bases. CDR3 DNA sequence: TGTGCCAGCAGCTTCAGCGAGTCGGCCTACAATGAGCAGTTCTTC. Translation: CASSFSESAYNEQFF.

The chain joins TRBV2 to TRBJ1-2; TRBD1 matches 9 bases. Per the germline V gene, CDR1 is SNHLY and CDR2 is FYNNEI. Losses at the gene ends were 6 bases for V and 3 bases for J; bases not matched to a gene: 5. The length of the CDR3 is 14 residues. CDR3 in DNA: TGTGCCAGCAGGACTACAGGGGGCGACTATGGCTACACCTTC. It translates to CASRTTGGDYGYTF.

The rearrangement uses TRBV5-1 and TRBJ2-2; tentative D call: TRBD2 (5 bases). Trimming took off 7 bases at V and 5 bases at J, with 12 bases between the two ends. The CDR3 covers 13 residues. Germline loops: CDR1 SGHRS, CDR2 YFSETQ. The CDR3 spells CASRAEVTGELFF. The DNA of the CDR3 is TGCGCCAGCCGAGCGGAGGTGACCGGGGAGCTGTTTTTT.

CDR3 sequence (DNA): TGTGCCAGCAGCTTACCCGAAAGCCCGGGAAACACCATATATTTT. This translates into CASSLPESPGNTIYF. The J gene is TRBJ1-3, the V gene TRBV5-4; D is unclear. Germline assignment: CDR1 SGHNT and CDR2 YYREEE (reference sequence). Deletions cut 2 bases from V and 4 bases from J, with 13 bases between. The CDR3 totals 15 residues. Complete variable domain (other parts from reference TRBV5-4 and TRBJ1-3): ETGVTQSPTHLIKTRGQQVTLRCSSQSGHNTVSWYQQALGQGPQFIFQYYREEENGRGNFPPRFSGLQFPNYSSELNVNALELDDSALYLCASSLPESPGNTIYFGEGSWLTVV.

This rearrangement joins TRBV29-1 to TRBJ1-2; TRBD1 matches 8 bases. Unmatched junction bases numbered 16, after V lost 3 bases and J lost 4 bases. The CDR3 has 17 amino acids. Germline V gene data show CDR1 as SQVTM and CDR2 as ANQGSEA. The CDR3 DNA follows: TGCAGCGTTGATGCCTCGGGCAGGGGGCTAAATAGCTATGGCTACACCTTC. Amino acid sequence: CSVDASGRGLNSYGYTF. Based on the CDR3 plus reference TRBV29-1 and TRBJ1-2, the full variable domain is SAVISQKPSRDICQRGTSLTIQCQVDSQVTMMFWYRQQPGQSLTLIATANQGSEATYESGFVIDKFPISRPNLTFSTLTVSNMSPEDSSIYLCSVDASGRGLNSYGYTFGSGTRLTVV.

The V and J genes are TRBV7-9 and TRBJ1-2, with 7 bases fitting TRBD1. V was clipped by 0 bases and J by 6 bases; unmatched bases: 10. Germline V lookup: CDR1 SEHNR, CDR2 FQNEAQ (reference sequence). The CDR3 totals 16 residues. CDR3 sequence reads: CASSLARLTGSNGYTF. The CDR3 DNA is TGTGCCAGCAGCTTAGCCCGGTTGACAGGGTCCAATGGCTACACCTTC.

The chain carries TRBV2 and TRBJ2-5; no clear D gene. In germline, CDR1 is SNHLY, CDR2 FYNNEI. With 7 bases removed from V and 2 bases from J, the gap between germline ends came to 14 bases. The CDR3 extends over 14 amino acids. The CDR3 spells CASNGRSAQETQYF. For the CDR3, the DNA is TGTGCCAGCAACGGTCGGTCAGCGCAAGAGACCCAGTACTTC.

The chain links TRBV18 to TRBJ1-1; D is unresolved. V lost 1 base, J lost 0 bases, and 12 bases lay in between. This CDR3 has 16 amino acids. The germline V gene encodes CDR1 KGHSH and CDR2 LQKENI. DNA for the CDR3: TGTGCCAGCTCACCACGTTTAGGGAGGATGAACACTGAAGCTTTCTTT. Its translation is CASSPRLGRMNTEAFF.

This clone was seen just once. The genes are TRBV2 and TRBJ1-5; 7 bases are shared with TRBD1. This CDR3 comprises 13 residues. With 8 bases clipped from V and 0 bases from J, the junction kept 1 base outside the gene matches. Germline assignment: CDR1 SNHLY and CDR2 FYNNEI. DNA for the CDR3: TGTGCCAGCGACAGGGCTAGCAATCAGCCCCAGCATTTT. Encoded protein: CASDRASNQPQHF.

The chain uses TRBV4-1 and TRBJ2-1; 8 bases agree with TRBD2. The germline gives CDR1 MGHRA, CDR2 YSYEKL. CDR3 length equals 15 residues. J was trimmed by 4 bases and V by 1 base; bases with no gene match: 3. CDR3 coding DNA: TGCGCCAGCAGCCAAGCAAGCGGGAGATACAATGAGCAGTTCTTC. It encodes CASSQASGRYNEQFF.

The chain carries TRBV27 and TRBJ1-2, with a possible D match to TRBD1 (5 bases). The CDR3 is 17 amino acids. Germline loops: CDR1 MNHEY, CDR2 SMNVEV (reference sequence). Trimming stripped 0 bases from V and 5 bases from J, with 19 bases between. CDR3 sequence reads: CASSLSGRTDRPYGYTF. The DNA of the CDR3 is TGTGCCAGCAGTTTATCAGGGCGTACAGACAGACCTTATGGCTACACCTTC.

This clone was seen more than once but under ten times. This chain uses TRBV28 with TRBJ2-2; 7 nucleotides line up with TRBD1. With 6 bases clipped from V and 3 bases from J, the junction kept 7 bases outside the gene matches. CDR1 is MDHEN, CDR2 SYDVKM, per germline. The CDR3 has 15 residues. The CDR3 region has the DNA TGTGCCAGCAGCACCGGGACAGATCACACCGGGGAGCTGTTTTTT. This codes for CASSTGTDHTGELFF. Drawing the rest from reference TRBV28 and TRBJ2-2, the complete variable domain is DVKVTQSSRYLVKRTGEKVFLECVQDMDHENMFWYRQDPGLGLRLIYFSYDVKMKEKGDIPEGYSVSREKKERFSLILESASTNQTSMYLCASSTGTDHTGELFFGEGSRLTVL.

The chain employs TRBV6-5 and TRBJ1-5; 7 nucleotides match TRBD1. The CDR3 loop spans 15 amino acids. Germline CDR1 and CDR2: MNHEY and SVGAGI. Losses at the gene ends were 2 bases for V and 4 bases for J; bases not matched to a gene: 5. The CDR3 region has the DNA TGTGCCAGCAGTTACGGGGCAGGGGGAAATCAGCCCCAGCATTTT. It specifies CASSYGAGGNQPQHF.

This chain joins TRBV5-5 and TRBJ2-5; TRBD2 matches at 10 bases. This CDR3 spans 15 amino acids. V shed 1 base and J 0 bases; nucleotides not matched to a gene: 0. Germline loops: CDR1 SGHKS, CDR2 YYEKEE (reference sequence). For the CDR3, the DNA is TGTGCCAGCAGCTTGACTAGCGGGGACCAAGAGACCCAGTACTTC. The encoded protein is CASSLTSGDQETQYF.

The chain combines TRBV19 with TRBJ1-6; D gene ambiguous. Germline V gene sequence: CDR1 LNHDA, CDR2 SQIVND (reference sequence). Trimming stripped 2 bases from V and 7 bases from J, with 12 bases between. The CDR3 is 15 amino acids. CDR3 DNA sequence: TGTGCCAGTAGTATATTCGGACGGGGAAATTCACCCCTCCACTTT. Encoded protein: CASSIFGRGNSPLHF. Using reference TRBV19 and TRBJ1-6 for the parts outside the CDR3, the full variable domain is DGGITQSPKYLFRKEGQNVTLSCEQNLNHDAMYWYRQDPGQGLRLIYYSQIVNDFQKGDIAEGYSVSREKKESFPLTVTSAQKNPTAFYLCASSIFGRGNSPLHFGNGTRLTVT.

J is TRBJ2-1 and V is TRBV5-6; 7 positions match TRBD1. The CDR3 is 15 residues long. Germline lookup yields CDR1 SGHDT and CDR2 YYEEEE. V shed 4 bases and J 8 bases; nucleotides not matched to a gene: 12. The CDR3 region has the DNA TGTGCCAGCAGCCTACAGGACAGGTGGGTCGATGAGCAGTTCTTC. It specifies CASSLQDRWVDEQFF.

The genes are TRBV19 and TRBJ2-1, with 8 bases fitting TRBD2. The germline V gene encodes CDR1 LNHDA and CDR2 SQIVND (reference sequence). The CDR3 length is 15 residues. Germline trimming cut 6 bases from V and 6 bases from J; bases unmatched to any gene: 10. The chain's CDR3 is CASRKGAGEVNEQFF. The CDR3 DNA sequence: TGTGCCAGTAGAAAGGGAGCGGGAGAAGTCAATGAGCAGTTCTTC.

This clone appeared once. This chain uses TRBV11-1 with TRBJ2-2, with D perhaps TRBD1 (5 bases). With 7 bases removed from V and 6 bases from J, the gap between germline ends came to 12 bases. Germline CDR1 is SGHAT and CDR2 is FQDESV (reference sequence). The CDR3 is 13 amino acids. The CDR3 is CASTEGVSGELFF. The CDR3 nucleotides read TGTGCCAGCACCGAAGGGGTTTCCGGGGAGCTGTTTTTT.

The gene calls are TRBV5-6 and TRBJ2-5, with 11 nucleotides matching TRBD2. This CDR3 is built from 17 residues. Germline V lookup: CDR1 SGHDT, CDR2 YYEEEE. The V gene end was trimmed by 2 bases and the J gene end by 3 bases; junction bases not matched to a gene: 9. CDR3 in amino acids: CASSFGRIAGGKETQYF. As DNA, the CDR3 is TGTGCCAGCAGCTTTGGACGAATAGCGGGGGGGAAAGAGACCCAGTACTTC.

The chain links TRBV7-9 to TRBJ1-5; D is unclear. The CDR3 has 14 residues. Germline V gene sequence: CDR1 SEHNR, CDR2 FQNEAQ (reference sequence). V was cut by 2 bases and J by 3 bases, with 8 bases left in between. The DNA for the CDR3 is TGTGCCAGCAGCTTATCGGGAAACAATCAGCCCCAGCATTTT. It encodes CASSLSGNNQPQHF.

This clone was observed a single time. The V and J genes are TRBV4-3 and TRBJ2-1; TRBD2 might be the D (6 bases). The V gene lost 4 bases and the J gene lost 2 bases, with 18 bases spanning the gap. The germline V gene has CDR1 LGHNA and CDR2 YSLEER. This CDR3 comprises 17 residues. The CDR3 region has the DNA TGCGCCAGCAGCCCTGGACTACCATTTAATCCCTACAATGAGCAGTTCTTC. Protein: CASSPGLPFNPYNEQFF.

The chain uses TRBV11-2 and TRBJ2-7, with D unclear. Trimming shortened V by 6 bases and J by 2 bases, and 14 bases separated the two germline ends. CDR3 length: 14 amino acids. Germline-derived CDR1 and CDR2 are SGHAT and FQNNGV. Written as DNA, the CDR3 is TGTGCCAGCAGGAAAGCCTTCGGTCCCTACGAGCAGTACTTC. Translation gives CASRKAFGPYEQYF.

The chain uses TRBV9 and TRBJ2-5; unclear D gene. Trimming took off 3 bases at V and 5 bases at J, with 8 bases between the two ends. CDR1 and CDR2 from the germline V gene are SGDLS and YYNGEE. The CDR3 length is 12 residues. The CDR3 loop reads CASSGLEETQYF. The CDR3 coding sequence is TGTGCCAGCAGCGGACTCGAGGAGACCCAGTACTTC.